The 25 T cell receptor beta chains below come from one sample, sequenced in a study of blood T cell repertoires in COVID-19. This table comes from immunoSEQ multiplex PCR, and its TCRdb copy is limited to in-frame clones, with some not included. Among about 32,000 clones listed, 70% to 90% were seen once. Sequenced material: peripheral blood. These receptors all stem from a woman in her sixties or seventies with active COVID-19.

The rearrangement links TRBV5-1 to TRBJ1-4; 9 nucleotides match TRBD1. V was pared by 3 bases and J by 5 bases, with 2 bases of the junction left unmatched. CDR1 and CDR2 from the germline V gene are SGHRS and YFSETQ. CDR3 length: 14 amino acids. The CDR3 spells CASSSDRGNEKLFF. Written as DNA, the CDR3 is TGCGCCAGCAGCTCGGACAGGGGAAATGAAAAACTGTTTTTT.

This rearrangement joins TRBV29-1 to TRBJ1-2; D possibly corresponds to TRBD1 (6 bases). V dropped 5 bases and J dropped 4 bases, with 11 bases sitting between them. The CDR3 is 12 amino acids. Germline V CDR1 and CDR2: SQVTM, ANQGSEA. In nucleotides, the CDR3 is TGCAGCGTTTGGGGGCTGGCCTATGGCTACACCTTC. Its translation: CSVWGLAYGYTF.

The chain has TRBV4-2 and TRBJ2-2, with 12 positions matching TRBD2. CDR1 and CDR2 from the germline V gene are LGHNA and YNFKEQ. Trimming cost V 4 bases and J 4 bases; bases outside gene matches: 4. The CDR3 is 16 amino acids. CDR3 nucleotide sequence: TGTGCCAGCAGCCCGAGGACTAGCGGGGCCACCGGGGAGCTGTTTTTT. Translated: CASSPRTSGATGELFF.

The chain employs TRBV29-1 and TRBJ2-3, with 16 bases matching TRBD2. J was trimmed by 8 bases and V by 3 bases; bases with no gene match: 8. Germline V gives CDR1 SQVTM, CDR2 ANQGSEA. The CDR3 length is 16 residues. The CDR3 bases are TGCAGCGTTGAGGCCGGGACTAGCGGGGGGGTTGGTACGCAGTATTTT. It is translated as CSVEAGTSGGVGTQYF.

The count of this clone is one. V usage is TRBV7-2 and J usage is TRBJ1-3; D perhaps matches TRBD1 (6 bases). CDR1 is SGHTA and CDR2 is FQGNSA in the germline V gene. CDR3 size: 16 residues. The ends were cut back, 1 base at V and 4 bases at J, with 14 bases in the middle. The CDR3: CASSLGSGGAGNTIYF. CDR3 DNA: TGTGCCAGCAGCTTAGGATCGGGGGGCGCGGGAAACACCATATATTTT.

V and J are TRBV5-1 and TRBJ2-2; D might be TRBD1 (6 bases). The germline gives CDR1 SGHRS, CDR2 YFSETQ. Trimming took off 6 bases at V and 7 bases at J, with 16 bases between the two ends. This CDR3 contains 14 residues. The CDR3 DNA is TGCGCCAGCACCGTCACAGGGTACGGCGGGGAGCTGTTTTTT. This translates into CASTVTGYGGELFF.

This clone occurred once. J is TRBJ2-2 and V is TRBV4-2; D ambiguous. This CDR3 spans 17 amino acids. Germline V CDR1 and CDR2: LGHNA, YNFKEQ. The V and J ends lost 2 bases and 7 bases respectively, with 20 bases between them. In DNA, the CDR3 is TGTGCCAGCAGCCAATTACAACGAGCGAGTGCAAGCGGGGAGCTGTTTTTT. Encoded protein: CASSQLQRASASGELFF.

V usage is TRBV7-8 and J usage is TRBJ1-2; no clear D gene. Trimming left V 0 bases short and J 5 bases short, with 7 bases between. This CDR3 is 13 amino acids long. Germline V gives CDR1 SGHVS, CDR2 FQNEAQ. The chain's CDR3 is CASSLAREYGYTF. The CDR3 DNA reads as TGTGCCAGCAGCTTAGCGAGGGAATATGGCTACACCTTC.

This clone was picked up one time. The V call is TRBV30, the J call TRBJ2-2; 8 bases map to TRBD2. The CDR3 spans 15 residues. V lost 3 bases to trimming and J lost 0 bases; unmatched junction nucleotides: 3. Germline CDR1 is GTSNPN and CDR2 is SVGIG (reference sequence). The CDR3, as DNA: TGTGCCTGGAGCGCGGGGGGCGCGAACACCGGGGAGCTGTTTTTT. Translation: CAWSAGGANTGELFF.

The chain has TRBV24-1 and TRBJ1-2; perhaps TRBD1 as D (5 bases). Trimming removed 3 bases at V and 3 bases at J, with 16 bases between. CDR1 and CDR2 (germline): KGHDR, SFDVKD. The CDR3 loop spans 16 amino acids. This CDR3 reads CATSDPHRSGDYGYTF. CDR3 DNA: TGTGCCACCAGTGATCCACACAGGTCTGGGGACTATGGCTACACCTTC.

V and J are TRBV2 and TRBJ2-1; 8 bases align to TRBD1. Losses at the gene ends were 8 bases for V and 6 bases for J; bases not matched to a gene: 9. The CDR3 extends over 14 amino acids. CDR1 is SNHLY, CDR2 FYNNEI, per germline. The CDR3 is CASGGQEVGNEQFF. The CDR3 nucleotides are TGTGCCAGCGGGGGACAGGAGGTTGGCAATGAGCAGTTCTTC.

J is TRBJ2-3 and V is TRBV9; weak D call: TRBD2 (6 bases). The germline gives CDR1 SGDLS, CDR2 YYNGEE. The CDR3 runs to 16 residues. The V gene lost 4 bases and the J gene lost 5 bases, with 20 bases spanning the gap. CDR3 residues: CASSPRLSGTGDTQYF. In DNA, the CDR3 is TGTGCCAGCAGCCCTCGATTATCCGGGACTGGAGATACGCAGTATTTT.

In its sample, this clone was seen once. The V call is TRBV7-2, the J call TRBJ2-1; 9 bases agree with TRBD2. The CDR3 totals 15 residues. Trimming at V came to 6 bases and at J to 7 bases, leaving 10 bases not matched to a gene. The germline V gene has CDR1 SGHTA and CDR2 FQGNSA. The CDR3 sequence: CASSSWAGGQNEQFF. CDR3 DNA sequence: TGTGCCAGCAGTAGCTGGGCGGGGGGGCAGAATGAGCAGTTCTTC.

The chain is built from TRBV6-2 or TRBV6-3 and TRBJ2-1; tentatively, D is TRBD1 (6 bases). The V end was cut by 6 bases, the J end by 8 bases, with 29 bases between. Germline V gene sequence: CDR1 MNHEY, CDR2 SVGEGT. This CDR3 comprises 18 residues. CDR3 coding DNA: TGTGCCAGCAGCCTCTTAACTTCAGGGGCAGGAATAAGGGATGAGCAGTTCTTC. Residues: CASSLLTSGAGIRDEQFF.

The chain employs TRBV6-5 and TRBJ1-4; D is ambiguous. V gave up 10 bases and J gave up 0 bases, with 15 bases separating them. The germline V gene encodes CDR1 MNHEY and CDR2 SVGAGI. CDR3 size: 15 residues. CDR3 DNA: TGTGCCACCACGGGAAGAGGGTCAACTAATGAAAAACTGTTTTTT. Protein: CATTGRGSTNEKLFF.

This rearrangement joins TRBV19 to TRBJ1-2; the match to TRBD1 covers 7 bases. V gave up 4 bases and J gave up 6 bases; unmatched junction bases: 8. Germline CDR1 LNHDA, CDR2 SQIVND (reference sequence). This CDR3 comprises 14 residues. The CDR3 reads CASSKDDRVNGYTF. As DNA, the CDR3 is TGTGCCAGTAGTAAGGATGACAGGGTAAATGGCTACACCTTC.

This rearrangement joins TRBV5-6 to TRBJ2-7; perhaps TRBD1 as D (6 bases). The V gene's germline CDR1 is SGHDT and CDR2 YYEEEE. V dropped 3 bases and J dropped 0 bases, with 19 bases sitting between them. This CDR3 spans 17 amino acids. In DNA, the CDR3 is TGTGCCAGCAGCTCCCTCTTAGGGGGTCTTTACTCCTACGAGCAGTACTTC. It specifies CASSSLLGGLYSYEQYF.

The gene calls are TRBV2 and TRBJ2-2; no clear D gene. Trimming cost V 7 bases and J 1 base, with 10 bases left between them. The CDR3 covers 14 residues. Germline CDR1 SNHLY, CDR2 FYNNEI. CDR3 sequence (DNA): TGTGCCAGCACCATACAGATGAACACCGGGGAGCTGTTTTTT. Amino acids: CASTIQMNTGELFF.

This chain joins TRBV11-2 and TRBJ2-7, with D hard to call. This CDR3 region has 14 residues. Trimming took off 1 base at V and 0 bases at J, with 7 bases between the two ends. Germline V gives CDR1 SGHAT, CDR2 FQNNGV. The CDR3 protein is CASSLGSYSYEQYF. CDR3 DNA: TGTGCCAGCAGCTTAGGGTCCTACTCCTACGAGCAGTACTTC.

V is TRBV7-6 and J is TRBJ2-2; 7 bases map to TRBD2. Germline values: CDR1 SGHVS, CDR2 FNYEAQ. This CDR3 region has 15 residues. V lost 5 bases to trimming and J lost 3 bases; unmatched junction nucleotides: 6. DNA of the CDR3: TGTGCCAGCAGCCCAGGCAGCGGGGACACCGGGGAGCTGTTTTTT. Residues: CASSPGSGDTGELFF. Looking up the rest from reference TRBV7-6 and TRBJ2-2 gives the full variable domain: GAGVSQSPRYKVTKRGQDVALRCDPISGHVSLYWYRQALGQGPEFLTYFNYEAQQDKSGLPNDRFSAERPEGSISTLTIQRTEQRDSAMYRCASSPGSGDTGELFFGEGSRLTVL.

As for this clone: Other DNA variants within this sample encode the same CDR3. V and J are TRBV19 and TRBJ1-5, with D perhaps TRBD1 (6 bases). The CDR3 contains 13 residues. Germline V lookup: CDR1 LNHDA, CDR2 SQIVND (reference sequence). V dropped 5 bases and J dropped 3 bases, with 8 bases sitting between them. The CDR3 protein is CASSPGHNQPQHF. Here the CDR3 DNA reads TGTGCCAGTAGTCCGGGACACAATCAGCCCCAGCATTTT.

J is TRBJ2-3 and V is TRBV11-2; 8 nucleotides match TRBD2. The germline V gene has CDR1 SGHAT and CDR2 FQNNGV. The CDR3 spans 14 residues. With V trimmed by 5 bases and J by 3 bases, 4 bases remained unmatched. Here the CDR3 reads CASSGAGGTDTQYF. Here the CDR3 DNA reads TGTGCCAGCAGCGGGGCGGGGGGAACAGATACGCAGTATTTT.

This sequence joins TRBV11-3 and TRBJ2-3; TRBD1 aligns across 9 bases. CDR1 SGHNT and CDR2 YENEEA come from the germline V gene. CDR3 length: 14 amino acids. The junction had 1 base not matched to a gene; V was cut back by 3 bases and J by 3 bases. The CDR3 DNA sequence: TGTGCCAGCAGCTTGGGACAGGGAACAGATACGCAGTATTTT. It is translated as CASSLGQGTDTQYF.

The rearrangement links TRBV19 to TRBJ2-7; 7 bases are shared with TRBD1. V gave up 6 bases and J gave up 5 bases; unmatched junction bases: 4. Germline-derived CDR1 and CDR2 are LNHDA and SQIVND (reference sequence). The CDR3 is made up of 12 amino acids. In DNA, the CDR3 is TGTGCCAGTAGAAGCACAGGGGACGAGCAGTACTTC. Protein product: CASRSTGDEQYF.

This clone turned up a few times. The CDR3 protein is CASRSGGVRNEQFF. CDR3 DNA: TGTGCCAGTAGATCGGGCGGGGTACGCAATGAGCAGTTCTTC. V is TRBV19 and J is TRBJ2-1; D may be TRBD2 (6 bases). There are 14 residues in the CDR3. Trimming took off 6 bases at V and 6 bases at J, with 15 bases between the two ends. From germline, CDR1 is LNHDA and CDR2 SQIVND (reference sequence).